Presented here are 17 T cell receptor beta chains from one specimen sequenced in a study of T cells in Graves' hyperthyroidism and ophthalmopathy. RNA transcripts yielded amplified TCR beta CDR3 regions. TCR CDR3 underwent first-round RT-PCR with the HTBI primer set. TCRdb reprocessed the multiplex PCR reads with MiXCR, giving one entry per CDR3 protein. The table lists about 520,000 distinct CDR3 sequences, around 20% of them singletons. The sample was blood. The receptors here all came from a man aged 18 to 29 with Graves' hyperthyroidism.

This clonotype has ten or more counts. V and J are TRBV27 and TRBJ1-6; no definite D call. The CDR3 loop spans 15 amino acids. Germline V CDR1 and CDR2: MNHEY, SMNVEV (reference sequence). V shed 6 bases and J shed 7 bases, with 16 bases lying between them. Written as DNA, the CDR3 is TGTGCCAGCAGCCGAGCCCCGGTGCCCAATTCACCCCTCCACTTT. It translates to CASSRAPVPNSPLHF.

This clonotype was counted only a few times. The genes are TRBV5-4 and TRBJ1-2, with D hard to call. Between the trimmed V and J ends, which lost 4 bases and 3 bases, there was a span of 10 bases. CDR1 is SGHNT and CDR2 is YYREEE in the germline V gene (reference sequence). This CDR3 is built from 13 residues. The chain's CDR3 is CASSAVLYYGYTF. CDR3 nucleotides: TGTGCCAGCAGCGCTGTTCTCTACTATGGCTACACCTTC. Together with reference TRBV5-4 and TRBJ1-2, the CDR3 gives the full variable domain: ETGVTQSPTHLIKTRGQQVTLRCSSQSGHNTVSWYQQALGQGPQFIFQYYREEENGRGNFPPRFSGLQFPNYSSELNVNALELDDSALYLCASSAVLYYGYTFGSGTRLTVV.

This chain links TRBV20-1 with TRBJ2-7; 7 positions match TRBD1. Germline V gene data show CDR1 as DFQATT and CDR2 as SNEGSKA (reference sequence). V shed 3 bases and J 1 base; nucleotides not matched to a gene: 3. The CDR3 extends over 13 amino acids. The CDR3 nucleotides read TGCAGTGCTAGGGCGGACAGGTCCTACGAGCAGTACTTC. This encodes CSARADRSYEQYF.

The chain has TRBV12-3 or TRBV12-4 and TRBJ2-2; D possibly corresponds to TRBD1 (5 bases). The germline V and J ends were trimmed by 10 bases and 1 base, with 13 bases remaining between them. The CDR3 has 14 residues. The CDR3 region is CATPQGQNTGELFF. Here the CDR3 DNA reads TGTGCCACCCCGCAGGGCCAGAACACCGGGGAGCTGTTTTTT.

This clonotype was recorded at least ten times. V gene TRBV19 combines with J gene TRBJ1-2; 7 bases line up with TRBD1. The ends lost 5 bases at V and 4 bases at J; junction bases unmatched: 7. Germline values: CDR1 LNHDA, CDR2 SQIVND (reference sequence). The CDR3 totals 14 residues. Written as DNA, the CDR3 is TGTGCCAGTAGTTTCCGGGACAGCCCCTATGGCTACACCTTC. It specifies CASSFRDSPYGYTF.

This clonotype was recorded a few times. V and J are TRBV10-3 and TRBJ2-7, with D uncertain. CDR3 length: 12 residues. Germline V gene lookup returns CDR1 ENHRY and CDR2 SYGVKD. Trimming stripped 4 bases from V and 6 bases from J, with 10 bases between. This CDR3 is CAISGLDREQYF. The CDR3 region has the DNA TGTGCCATCAGTGGCCTAGACCGCGAGCAGTACTTC.

This clonotype was counted ten times or more. The chain is built from TRBV25-1 and TRBJ2-2; D gene unclear. The CDR3 has 15 amino acids. Germline lookup yields CDR1 MGHDK and CDR2 SYGVNS. V shed 4 bases and J shed 1 base, with 10 bases lying between them. The CDR3, as DNA: TGTGCCAGCAGTGGCGCAAAATGGAACACCGGGGAGCTGTTTTTT. Protein product: CASSGAKWNTGELFF.

This clonotype was counted ten times or more. This sequence joins TRBV6-1 and TRBJ1-1, with D perhaps TRBD1 (6 bases). CDR3 length: 15 amino acids. Germline CDR1 and CDR2: MNHNS and SASEGT. Trimming stripped 2 bases from V and 8 bases from J, with 18 bases between. CDR3: CASSEKDSGPAEAFF. CDR3 in DNA: TGTGCCAGCAGTGAAAAGGACAGCGGTCCAGCCGAAGCTTTCTTT.

The rearrangement uses TRBV30 and TRBJ2-6; D possibly corresponds to TRBD1 (6 bases). The CDR3 has 14 residues. Germline CDR1 is GTSNPN and CDR2 is SVGIG (reference sequence). Trimming took 2 bases from V and 2 from J, leaving 7 bases between them. CDR3: CAWSPGAGANVLTF. CDR3 DNA sequence: TGTGCCTGGAGTCCAGGGGCTGGGGCCAACGTCCTGACTTTC.

The rearrangement uses TRBV19 and TRBJ1-5, with 7 nucleotides matching TRBD1. The CDR3 runs 14 residues. From germline, CDR1 is LNHDA and CDR2 SQIVND (reference sequence). V gave up 5 bases and J gave up 9 bases; unmatched junction bases: 10. In DNA form, the CDR3 reads TGTGCCAGTAGTTCATGGGGACAGCCCCGGCCCCAGCATTTT. It yields the protein CASSSWGQPRPQHF.

There are many counts of this clonotype. The gene calls are TRBV6-2 or TRBV6-3 and TRBJ1-5; D possibly corresponds to TRBD1 (5 bases). This CDR3 spans 15 amino acids. The germline CDR1 and CDR2 sequences are MNHEY and SVGEGT. With 5 bases removed from V and 0 bases from J, the gap between germline ends came to 11 bases. The CDR3: CASSLWTNSNQPQHF. DNA for the CDR3: TGTGCCAGCAGTCTTTGGACAAATAGCAATCAGCCCCAGCATTTT.

This clonotype occurred many times. The rearrangement links TRBV6-1 to TRBJ2-4; a weak D match, TRBD2 (6 bases). The CDR3 length is 13 residues. V shed 4 bases and J shed 10 bases, with 14 bases lying between them. Germline V lookup: CDR1 MNHNS, CDR2 SASEGT. CDR3 sequence reads: CASSGTRRAIQYF. CDR3 nucleotides: TGTGCCAGCAGTGGGACCCGGAGGGCGATTCAGTACTTC.

This clonotype has a count of ten or more. The genes are TRBV12-3 or TRBV12-4 and TRBJ1-5, with D maybe TRBD1 (5 bases). V was pared by 5 bases and J by 3 bases, with 14 bases between. This CDR3 is built from 15 residues. The CDR3 sequence: CASSPGSAINQPQHF. DNA for the CDR3: TGTGCCAGCAGTCCAGGGTCGGCTATCAATCAGCCCCAGCATTTT.

This clonotype has a count of ten or more. The chain joins TRBV20-1 to TRBJ1-6, with D unresolved. The V end was cut by 5 bases, the J end by 0 bases, with 11 bases between. The germline gives CDR1 DFQATT, CDR2 SNEGSKA (reference sequence). CDR3 length equals 15 residues. CDR3 DNA sequence: TGCAGTGCTGCTCGCGAGGCCTCCTATAATTCACCCCTCCACTTT. Amino acid sequence: CSAAREASYNSPLHF.

This clonotype was seen repeatedly, ten times or more. The J gene is TRBJ1-1, the V gene TRBV2; TRBD1 might be the D (5 bases). From germline, CDR1 is SNHLY and CDR2 FYNNEI. The CDR3 covers 14 residues. The germline V and J ends were trimmed by 8 bases and 7 bases, with 20 bases remaining between them. DNA of the CDR3: TGTGCCAGCGCCGGGACTCGACCCGAGGGTGAAGCTTTCTTT. Amino acid sequence: CASAGTRPEGEAFF.

This chain uses TRBV6-1 with TRBJ2-7, with D perhaps TRBD1 (6 bases). Trimming pared 8 bases from V and 1 base from J, leaving 18 bases between. The germline V gene encodes CDR1 MNHNS and CDR2 SASEGT. The CDR3 has 15 residues. The CDR3 protein is CASGLGPQGSYEQYF. As DNA, the CDR3 is TGTGCCAGCGGCCTTGGGCCTCAGGGGTCCTACGAGCAGTACTTC.

The rearrangement joins TRBV28 to TRBJ1-2; 9 positions match TRBD1. The CDR3 is 16 amino acids. CDR1 is MDHEN and CDR2 is SYDVKM in the germline V gene. Trimming removed 5 bases from V and 5 bases from J; junction bases left unmatched: 12. The DNA for the CDR3 is TGTGCCAGCAGTCTCCCTTACAGGGGGCGATCTTATGGCTACACCTTC. Its protein is CASSLPYRGRSYGYTF.